A single sample gave rise to the 3 T cell receptor beta chains below, sequenced in a study of OX40 agonist ivuxolimab in advanced cancers. The method was immunoSEQ multiplex PCR; TCRdb's version includes in-frame clones alone and lacks a portion of them. The sample lists about 71,000 clones; approximately 78% were seen once. The sample here was CD4+ or CD8+ T cells sorted from blood, taken in a trial of the OX40 agonist ivuxolimab. The receptor set was obtained from an adult with an advanced solid tumor such as melanoma, head and neck, liver or kidney cancer.

The gene calls are TRBV5-1 and TRBJ1-1; 8 bases map to TRBD1. V trimming: 4 bases; J trimming: 3 bases; junction bases outside the gene matches: 11. The CDR3 is 16 residues long. CDR1 is SGHRS and CDR2 is YFSETQ in the germline V gene. DNA for the CDR3: TGCGCCAGCAGCCCTACCGTACAGGGGGGGGACACTGAAGCTTTCTTT. It translates to CASSPTVQGGDTEAFF.

The V gene is TRBV6-1, the J gene TRBJ1-1; TRBD1 might be the D (5 bases). This CDR3 contains 16 residues. Germline CDR1 reads MNHNS; CDR2 reads SASEGT. V lost 5 bases and J 0 bases, leaving 16 bases between the germline ends. The CDR3 is CASSKGTSFVNTEAFF. In nucleotides, the CDR3 is TGTGCCAGCAGTAAAGGGACGTCTTTCGTGAACACTGAAGCTTTCTTT.

The chain joins TRBV7-2 to TRBJ2-1; D assignment may be TRBD1 or TRBD2 (5 bases each). V was pared by 1 base and J by 10 bases, with 20 bases between. The CDR3 has 16 amino acids. CDR1 and CDR2 from the germline V gene are SGHTA and FQGNSA. The CDR3 is CASSLGVGAGSGEQFF. The DNA of the CDR3 is TGTGCCAGCAGCTTAGGAGTAGGGGCTGGGAGTGGGGAGCAGTTCTTC. The full variable domain, completed using reference TRBV7-2 and TRBJ2-1, is GAGVSQSPSNKVTEKGKDVELRCDPISGHTALYWYRQSLGQGLEFLIYFQGNSAPDKSGLPSDRFSAERTGGSVSTLTIQRTQQEDSAVYLCASSLGVGAGSGEQFFGPGTRLTVL.